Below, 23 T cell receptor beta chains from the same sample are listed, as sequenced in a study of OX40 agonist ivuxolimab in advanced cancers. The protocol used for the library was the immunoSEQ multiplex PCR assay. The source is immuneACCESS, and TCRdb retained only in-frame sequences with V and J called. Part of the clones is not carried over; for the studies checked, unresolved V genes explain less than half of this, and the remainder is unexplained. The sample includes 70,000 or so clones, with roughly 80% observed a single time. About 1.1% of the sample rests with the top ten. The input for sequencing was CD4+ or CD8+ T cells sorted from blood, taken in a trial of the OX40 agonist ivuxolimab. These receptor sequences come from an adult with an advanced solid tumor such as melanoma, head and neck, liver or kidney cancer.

This CDR3 reads CASSLVVFKAFF. CDR3 bases: TGTGCCAGCAGCTTAGTCGTTTTTAAAGCTTTCTTT. The rearrangement uses TRBV7-8 and TRBJ1-1; no definite D call. CDR1 SGHVS and CDR2 FQNEAQ come from the germline V gene. V was cut by 1 base and J by 9 bases, with 9 bases left in between. The CDR3 is 12 residues long. The full variable domain, in which reference TRBV7-8 and TRBJ1-1 provide the parts outside the CDR3, is GAGVSQSPRYKVAKRGQDVALRCDPISGHVSLFWYQQALGQGPEFLTYFQNEAQLDKSGLPSDRFFAERPEGSVSTLKIQRTQQEDSAVYLCASSLVVFKAFFGQGTRLTVV.

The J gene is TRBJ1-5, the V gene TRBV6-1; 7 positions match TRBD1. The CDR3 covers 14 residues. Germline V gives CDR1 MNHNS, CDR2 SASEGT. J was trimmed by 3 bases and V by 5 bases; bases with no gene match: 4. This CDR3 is CASSTGEYNQPQHF. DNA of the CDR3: TGTGCCAGCAGTACAGGGGAATACAATCAGCCCCAGCATTTT.

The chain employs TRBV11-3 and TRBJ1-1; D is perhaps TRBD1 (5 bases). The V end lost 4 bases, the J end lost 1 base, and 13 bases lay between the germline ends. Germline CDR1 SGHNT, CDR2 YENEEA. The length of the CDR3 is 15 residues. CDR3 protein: CASSSGGTANTEAFF. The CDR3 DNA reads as TGTGCCAGCAGCTCCGGCGGGACGGCGAACACTGAAGCTTTCTTT.

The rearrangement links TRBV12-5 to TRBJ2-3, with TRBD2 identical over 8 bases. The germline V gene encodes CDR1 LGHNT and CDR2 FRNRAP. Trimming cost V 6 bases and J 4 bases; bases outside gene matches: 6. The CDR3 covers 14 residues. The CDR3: CASGIGSGADTQYF. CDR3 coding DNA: TGTGCTAGTGGCATCGGTAGCGGGGCAGATACGCAGTATTTT.

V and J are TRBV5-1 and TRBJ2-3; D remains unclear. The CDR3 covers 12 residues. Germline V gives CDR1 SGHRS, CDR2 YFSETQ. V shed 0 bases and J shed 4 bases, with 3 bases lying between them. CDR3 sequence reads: CASSLEADTQYF. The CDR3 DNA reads TGCGCCAGCAGCTTGGAGGCAGATACGCAGTATTTT.

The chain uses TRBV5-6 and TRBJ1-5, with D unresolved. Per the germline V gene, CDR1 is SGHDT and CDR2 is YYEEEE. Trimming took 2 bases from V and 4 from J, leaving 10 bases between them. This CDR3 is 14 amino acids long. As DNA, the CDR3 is TGTGCCAGCAGCTTTTTTCAGTTAAATCAGCCCCAGCATTTT. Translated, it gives CASSFFQLNQPQHF.

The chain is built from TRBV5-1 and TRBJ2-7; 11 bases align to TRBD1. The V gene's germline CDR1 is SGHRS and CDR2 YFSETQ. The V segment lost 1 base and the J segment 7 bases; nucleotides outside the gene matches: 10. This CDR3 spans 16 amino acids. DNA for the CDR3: TGCGCCAGCAGCTTGCCCCGGACAGGGGGCGGGAGGGAGCAGTACTTC. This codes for CASSLPRTGGGREQYF. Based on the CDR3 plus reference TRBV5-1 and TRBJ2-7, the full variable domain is KAGVTQTPRYLIKTRGQQVTLSCSPISGHRSVSWYQQTPGQGLQFLFEYFSETQRNKGNFPGRFSGRQFSNSRSEMNVSTLELGDSALYLCASSLPRTGGGREQYFGPGTRLTVT.

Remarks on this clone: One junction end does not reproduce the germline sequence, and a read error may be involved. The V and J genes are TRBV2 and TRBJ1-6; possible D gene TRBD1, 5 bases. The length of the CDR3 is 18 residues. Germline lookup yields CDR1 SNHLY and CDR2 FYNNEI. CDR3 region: CASSRRPPRDSYSSPLHF. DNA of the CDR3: TGTGCCAGCAGTCGTCGACCTCCGAGGGACTCCTATAGTTCACCCCTCCACTTT. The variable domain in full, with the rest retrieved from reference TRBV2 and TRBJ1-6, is EPEVTQTPSHQVTQMGQEVILRCVPISNHLYFYWYRQILGQKVEFLVSFYNNEISEKSEIFDDQFSVERPDGSNFTLKIRSTKLEDSAMYFCASSRRPPRDSYSSPLHFGNGTRLTVT.

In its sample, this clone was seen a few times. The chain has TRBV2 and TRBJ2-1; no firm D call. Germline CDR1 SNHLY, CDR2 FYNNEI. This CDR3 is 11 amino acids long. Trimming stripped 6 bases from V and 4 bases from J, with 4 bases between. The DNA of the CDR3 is TGTGCCAGCAGGAGGTACAATGAGCAGTTCTTC. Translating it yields CASRRYNEQFF.

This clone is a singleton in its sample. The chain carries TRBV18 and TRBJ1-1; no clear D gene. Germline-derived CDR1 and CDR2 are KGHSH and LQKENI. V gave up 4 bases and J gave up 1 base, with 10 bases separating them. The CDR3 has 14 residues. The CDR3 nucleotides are TGTGCCAGCTCACAACGTCAAACGAACACTGAAGCTTTCTTT. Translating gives CASSQRQTNTEAFF.

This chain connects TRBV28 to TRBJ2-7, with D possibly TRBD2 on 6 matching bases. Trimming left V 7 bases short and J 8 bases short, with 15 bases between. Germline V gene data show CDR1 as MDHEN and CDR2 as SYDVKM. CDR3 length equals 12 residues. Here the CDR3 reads CASTGGRYQQYF. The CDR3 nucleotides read TGTGCCAGCACCGGAGGGCGGTACCAGCAGTACTTC.

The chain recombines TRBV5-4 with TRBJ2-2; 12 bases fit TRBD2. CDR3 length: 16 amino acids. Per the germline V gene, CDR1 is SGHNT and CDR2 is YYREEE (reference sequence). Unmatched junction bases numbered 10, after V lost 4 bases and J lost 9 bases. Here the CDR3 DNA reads TGTGCCAGCAGCGTCCGGACTAGCGGGGACACGAGGGAGCTGTTTTTT. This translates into CASSVRTSGDTRELFF.

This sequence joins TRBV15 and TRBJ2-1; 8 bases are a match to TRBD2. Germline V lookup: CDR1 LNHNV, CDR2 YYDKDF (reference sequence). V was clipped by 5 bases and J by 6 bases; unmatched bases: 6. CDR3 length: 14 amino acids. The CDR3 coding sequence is TGTGCCACCAGCGCTCGGACTAGCCCCAATGAGCAGTTCTTC. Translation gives CATSARTSPNEQFF.

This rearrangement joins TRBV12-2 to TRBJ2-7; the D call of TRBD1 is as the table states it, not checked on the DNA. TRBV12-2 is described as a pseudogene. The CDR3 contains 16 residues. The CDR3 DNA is TGTGCAAGTCGCTTTATTATCCAGGGGCCGTCCTACGAGCAGTACTTC. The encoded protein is CASRFIIQGPSYEQYF.

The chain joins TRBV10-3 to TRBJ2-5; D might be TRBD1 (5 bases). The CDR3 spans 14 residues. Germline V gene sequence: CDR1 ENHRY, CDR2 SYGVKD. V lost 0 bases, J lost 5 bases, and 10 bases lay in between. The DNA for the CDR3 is TGTGCCATCAGTGAGTCGACATGGGGCGAGACCCAGTACTTC. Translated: CAISESTWGETQYF.

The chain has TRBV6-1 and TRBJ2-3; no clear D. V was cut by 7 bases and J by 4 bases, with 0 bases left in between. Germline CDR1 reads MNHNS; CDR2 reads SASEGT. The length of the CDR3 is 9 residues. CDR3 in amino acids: CASTDTQYF. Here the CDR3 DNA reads TGTGCCAGCACAGATACGCAGTATTTT.

This chain's CDR3 is CSVLSWPQGAGNTIYF. The CDR3 DNA reads TGCAGCGTTCTTTCATGGCCACAGGGGGCTGGAAACACCATATATTTT. The genes are TRBV29-1 and TRBJ1-3, with 8 bases that match TRBD1. The CDR3 extends over 16 amino acids. The germline V gene encodes CDR1 SQVTM and CDR2 ANQGSEA. V shed 5 bases and J 2 bases; nucleotides not matched to a gene: 11. The full variable domain, completed using reference TRBV29-1 and TRBJ1-3, is SAVISQKPSRDICQRGTSLTIQCQVDSQVTMMFWYRQQPGQSLTLIATANQGSEATYESGFVIDKFPISRPNLTFSTLTVSNMSPEDSSIYLCSVLSWPQGAGNTIYFGEGSWLTVV.

The CDR3 reads CASSQDGGGEQYF. The CDR3 bases are TGCGCCAGCAGCCAAGATGGAGGGGGGGAGCAGTACTTC. The chain is built from TRBV4-1 and TRBJ2-7; D possibly matches TRBD1 or TRBD2 (6 bases each). CDR1 and CDR2 from the germline V gene are MGHRA and YSYEKL. The germline V and J ends were trimmed by 0 bases and 7 bases, with 10 bases remaining between them. This CDR3 comprises 13 residues.

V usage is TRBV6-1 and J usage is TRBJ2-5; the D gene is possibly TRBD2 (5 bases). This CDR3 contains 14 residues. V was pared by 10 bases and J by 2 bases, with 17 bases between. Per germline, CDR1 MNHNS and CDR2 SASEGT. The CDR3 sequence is CAIQRGPQQETQYF. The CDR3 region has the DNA TGTGCCATCCAGAGAGGGCCTCAACAAGAGACCCAGTACTTC.

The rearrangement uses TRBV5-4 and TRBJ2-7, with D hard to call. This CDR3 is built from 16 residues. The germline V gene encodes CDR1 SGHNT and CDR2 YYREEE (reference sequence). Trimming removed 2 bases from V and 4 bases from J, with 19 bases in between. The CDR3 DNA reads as TGTGCCAGCAGCTTCTTTCCGACCCGACATGCATACGAGCAGTACTTC. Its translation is CASSFFPTRHAYEQYF.

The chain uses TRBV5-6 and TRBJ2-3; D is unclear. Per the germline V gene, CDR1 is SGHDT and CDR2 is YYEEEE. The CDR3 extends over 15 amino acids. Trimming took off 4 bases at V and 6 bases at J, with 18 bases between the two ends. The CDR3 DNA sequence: TGTGCCAGCAGCCCCACCCCCACTGGCGGCGATACGCAGTATTTT. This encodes CASSPTPTGGDTQYF.

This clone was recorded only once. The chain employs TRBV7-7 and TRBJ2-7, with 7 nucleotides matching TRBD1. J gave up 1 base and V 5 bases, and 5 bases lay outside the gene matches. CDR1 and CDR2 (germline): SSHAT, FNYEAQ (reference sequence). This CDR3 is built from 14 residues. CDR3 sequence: CASSPGGPSYEQYF. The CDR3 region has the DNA TGTGCCAGCAGCCCAGGGGGACCTTCCTACGAGCAGTACTTC. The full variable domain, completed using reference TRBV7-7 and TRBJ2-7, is GAGVSQSPRYKVTKRGQDVTLRCDPISSHATLYWYQQALGQGPEFLTYFNYEAQPDKSGLPSDRFSAERPEGSISTLTIQRTEQRDSAMYRCASSPGGPSYEQYFGPGTRLTVT.

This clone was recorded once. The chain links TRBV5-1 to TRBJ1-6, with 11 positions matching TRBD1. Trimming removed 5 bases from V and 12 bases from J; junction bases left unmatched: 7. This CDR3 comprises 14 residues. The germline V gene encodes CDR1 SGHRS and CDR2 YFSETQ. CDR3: CASSRDRGSGPLHF. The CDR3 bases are TGCGCCAGCAGTCGGGACAGGGGGTCGGGACCCCTCCACTTT.